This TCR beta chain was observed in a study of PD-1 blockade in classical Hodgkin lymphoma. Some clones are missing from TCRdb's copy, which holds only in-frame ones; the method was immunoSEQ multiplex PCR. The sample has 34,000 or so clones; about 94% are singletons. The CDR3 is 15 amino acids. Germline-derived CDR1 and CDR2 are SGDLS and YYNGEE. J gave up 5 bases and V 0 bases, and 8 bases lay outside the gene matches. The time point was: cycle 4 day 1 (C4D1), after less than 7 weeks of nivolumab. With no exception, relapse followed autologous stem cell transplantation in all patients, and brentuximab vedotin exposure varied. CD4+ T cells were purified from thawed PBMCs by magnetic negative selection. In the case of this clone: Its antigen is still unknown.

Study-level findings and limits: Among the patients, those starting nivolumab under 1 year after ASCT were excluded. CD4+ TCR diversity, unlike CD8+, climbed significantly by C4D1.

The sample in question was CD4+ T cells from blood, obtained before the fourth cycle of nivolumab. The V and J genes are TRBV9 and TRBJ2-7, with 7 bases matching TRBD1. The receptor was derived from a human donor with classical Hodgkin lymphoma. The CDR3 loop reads CASSVGDRVGNEQYF. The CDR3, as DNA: TGTGCCAGCAGCGTAGGAGACAGGGTGGGTAACGAGCAGTACTTC.